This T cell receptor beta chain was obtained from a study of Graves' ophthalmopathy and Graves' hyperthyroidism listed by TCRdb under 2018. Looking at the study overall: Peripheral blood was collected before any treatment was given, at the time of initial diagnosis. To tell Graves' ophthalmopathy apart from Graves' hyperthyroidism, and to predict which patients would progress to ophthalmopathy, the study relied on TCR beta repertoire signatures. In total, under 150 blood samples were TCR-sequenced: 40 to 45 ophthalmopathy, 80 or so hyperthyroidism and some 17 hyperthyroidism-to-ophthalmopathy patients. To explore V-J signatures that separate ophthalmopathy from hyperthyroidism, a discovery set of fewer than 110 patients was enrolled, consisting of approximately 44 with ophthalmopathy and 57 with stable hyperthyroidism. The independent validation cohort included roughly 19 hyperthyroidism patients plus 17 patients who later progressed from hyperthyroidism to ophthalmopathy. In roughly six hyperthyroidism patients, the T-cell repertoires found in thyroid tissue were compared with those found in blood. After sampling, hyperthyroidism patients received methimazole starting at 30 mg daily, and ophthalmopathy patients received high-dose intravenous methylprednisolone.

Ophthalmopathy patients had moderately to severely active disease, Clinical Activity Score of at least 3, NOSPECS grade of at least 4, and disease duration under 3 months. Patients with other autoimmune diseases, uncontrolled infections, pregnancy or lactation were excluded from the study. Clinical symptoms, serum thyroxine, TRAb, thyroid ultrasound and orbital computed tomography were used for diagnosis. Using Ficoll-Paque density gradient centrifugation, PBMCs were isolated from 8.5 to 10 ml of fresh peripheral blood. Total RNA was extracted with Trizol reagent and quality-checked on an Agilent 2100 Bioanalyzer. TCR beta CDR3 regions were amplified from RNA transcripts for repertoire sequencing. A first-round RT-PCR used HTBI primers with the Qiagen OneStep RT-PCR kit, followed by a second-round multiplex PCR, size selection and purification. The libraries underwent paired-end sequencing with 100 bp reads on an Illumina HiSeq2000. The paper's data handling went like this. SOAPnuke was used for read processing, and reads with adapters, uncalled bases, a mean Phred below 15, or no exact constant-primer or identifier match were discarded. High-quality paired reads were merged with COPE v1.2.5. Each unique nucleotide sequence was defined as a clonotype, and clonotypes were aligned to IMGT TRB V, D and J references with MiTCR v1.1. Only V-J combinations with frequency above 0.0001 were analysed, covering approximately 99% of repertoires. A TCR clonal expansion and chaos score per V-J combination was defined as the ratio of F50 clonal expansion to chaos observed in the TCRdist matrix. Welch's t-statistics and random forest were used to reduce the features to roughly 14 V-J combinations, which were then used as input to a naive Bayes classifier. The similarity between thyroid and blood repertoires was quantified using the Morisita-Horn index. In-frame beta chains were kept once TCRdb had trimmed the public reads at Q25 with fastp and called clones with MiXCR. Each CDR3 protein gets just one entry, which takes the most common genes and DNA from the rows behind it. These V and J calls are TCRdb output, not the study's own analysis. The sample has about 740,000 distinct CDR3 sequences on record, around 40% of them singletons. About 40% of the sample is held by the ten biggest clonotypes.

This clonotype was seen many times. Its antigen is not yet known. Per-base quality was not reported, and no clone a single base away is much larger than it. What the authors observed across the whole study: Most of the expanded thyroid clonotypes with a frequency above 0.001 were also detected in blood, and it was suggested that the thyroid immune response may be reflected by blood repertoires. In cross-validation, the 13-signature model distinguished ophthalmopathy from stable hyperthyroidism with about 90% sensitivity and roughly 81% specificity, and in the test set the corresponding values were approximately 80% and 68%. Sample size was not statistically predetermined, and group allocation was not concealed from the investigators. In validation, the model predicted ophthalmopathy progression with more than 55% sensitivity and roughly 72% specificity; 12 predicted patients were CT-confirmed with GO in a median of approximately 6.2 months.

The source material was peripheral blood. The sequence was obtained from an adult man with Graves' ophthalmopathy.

The nucleotide sequence is given as TGCAGTGCTCAAACAGGGGAAAAACTGTTTTTT. This is translated as CSAQTGEKLFF. The chain was built from TRBV20-1 and TRBJ1-4; matching of 6 bases hints at TRBD1 as the D gene. Counted from cysteine to phenylalanine, this CDR3 has 11 amino acids. The retained sequence is limited to the CDR3, 33 bases, with the frame set at the first base. V loses 5 bases of germline sequence and J loses 8 bases, and the interval between the two ends is 9 bases. Sequences DFQATT (CDR1) and SNEGSKA (CDR2) are obtained from the germline V gene (reference sequence).